This T cell receptor beta chain was sequenced in a study of shared clonotypes between healthy human individuals. Study-level findings and limits: Generally, estimated richness proved larger in naive subsets than it did in memory subsets. Investigators expected sequencing depth to affect clonotype sharing among donors.

Worth noting for this clone: Its antigen is undetermined.

Sequencing used immunoSEQ multiplex PCR; TCRdb keeps in-frame clones, though not all of them. The sample includes some 1 million clones, more than 65% of them seen just once. V was trimmed by 6 bases and J by 12 bases, leaving 12 bases between them. Germline loops: CDR1 MDHEN, CDR2 SYDVKM. The CDR3 consists of 11 residues. The rearrangement joins TRBV28 to TRBJ2-1, with D unclear. The sequence was collected from a young man in good health. Sequencing was performed on memory CD4+ T cells sorted from blood. The subset denotes: CD45RA-negative fraction. For the CDR3, the DNA is TGTGCCAGCAGAGCTTTGGCAGGGCAGTTCTTC. It is translated as CASRALAGQFF.